A single sample gave rise to the 8 T cell receptor beta chains below, sequenced in a study of prognosis after radiotherapy for stage I lung cancer. Template was genomic DNA; TCR beta CDR3 amplified in two multiplex PCR rounds. During first-round PCR, primers specific to each TRBV and TRBJ gene were used. TCRdb re-called the multiplex PCR reads through MiXCR, storing one row per CDR3 protein. In the table there are around 19,000 distinct CDR3 sequences, roughly 55% of which are singletons. Material: PBMCs, obtained before or after stereotactic body radiation therapy (not recorded which). Receptor source: a donor at least 50 years old with non-small cell lung cancer.

The J gene is TRBJ2-1, the V gene TRBV11-3; D gene uncertain. V shed 6 bases and J shed 3 bases, with 9 bases lying between them. CDR1 is SGHNT and CDR2 is YENEEA in the germline V gene. This CDR3 comprises 13 residues. CDR3 residues: CASRPRGYNEQFF. CDR3 DNA sequence: TGTGCCAGCAGACCCCGCGGCTACAATGAGCAGTTCTTC.

Sample share makes this clonotype medium-sized (0.01 to 0.1%). This chain uses TRBV7-3 with TRBJ2-7; D is undetermined. The V end lost 3 bases, the J end lost 5 bases, and 11 bases lay between the germline ends. This CDR3 comprises 13 residues. Germline V gene data show CDR1 as SGHTA and CDR2 as FQGTGA. In DNA form, the CDR3 reads TGTGCCAGCAGCTTGGAAGGGATCGACGAGCAGTACTTC. Translated, it gives CASSLEGIDEQYF.

V is TRBV7-9 and J is TRBJ2-2, with D possibly TRBD2 on 5 matching bases. V lost 3 bases and J 4 bases, leaving 12 bases between the germline ends. The CDR3 covers 15 residues. Per the germline V gene, CDR1 is SEHNR and CDR2 is FQNEAQ (reference sequence). The DNA for the CDR3 is TGTGCCAGCAGCTTGCCAGCGGTACTCACCGGGGAGCTGTTTTTT. Translated: CASSLPAVLTGELFF.

This clonotype showed up just once. The junction departs from germline at one end; a sequencing error may be responsible. The V and J genes are TRBV30 and TRBJ2-2; TRBD2 is a possible D gene (7 bases). This CDR3 region has 16 residues. Germline V gene lookup returns CDR1 GTSNPN and CDR2 SVGIG (reference sequence). CDR3 sequence reads: CAWISRGAINTGELLF. The CDR3 DNA reads TGTGCCTGGATCTCCCGGGGGGCCATAAACACCGGTGAGCTGCTTTTT. The complete variable domain, with remaining parts taken from reference TRBV30 and TRBJ2-2, reads SQTIHQWPATLVQPVGSPLSLECTVEGTSNPNLYWYRQAAGRGLQLLFYSVGIGQISSEVPQNLSASRPQDRQFILSSKKLLLSDSGFYLCAWISRGAINTGELLFGEGSRLTVL.

This clonotype was counted once. A read error is the likely source, as a far larger clone sits one nucleotide away. The rearrangement joins TRBV7-2 to TRBJ2-3; 8 bases match TRBD2. CDR1 is SGHTA and CDR2 is FQGNSA in the germline V gene. This CDR3 contains 20 residues. V gave up 1 base and J gave up 2 bases; unmatched junction bases: 17. The DNA for the CDR3 is TGTGCCAGCAGCTTAGGTAGACTATCGGGAGGGCCATTTGACACAGATACGCAGTATTTT. Amino acids: CASSLGRLSGGPFDTDTQYF.

A remark on this clonotype: An end of the junction does not agree with germline; a read error may underlie this. The gene calls are TRBV5-1 and TRBJ2-2; D might be TRBD2 (6 bases). There are 16 residues in the CDR3. Germline V gives CDR1 SGHRS, CDR2 YFSETQ. CDR3 in amino acids: CASSLTGEWFGGELFF. The CDR3, as DNA: TGTGCCAGCAGCTTAACGGGAGAGTGGTTTGGTGGGGAGCTGTTTTTT.

The V call is TRBV6-5, the J call TRBJ1-5; possible D gene TRBD1, 6 bases. The CDR3 is 15 residues long. V was clipped by 2 bases and J by 7 bases, with 15 bases between them. Germline CDR1 MNHEY, CDR2 SVGAGI. Here the CDR3 reads CASSYGRQVKQPQHF. CDR3 DNA sequence: TGTGCCAGCAGTTACGGACGACAGGTTAAGCAGCCCCAGCATTTT.

The sample holds many counts of this clonotype. This rearrangement joins TRBV19 to TRBJ2-3; D remains unclear. The germline V gene encodes CDR1 LNHDA and CDR2 SQIVND (reference sequence). V was pared by 3 bases and J by 6 bases, with 16 bases between. The CDR3 is 15 amino acids. The CDR3 spells CASSIQRSVSDTQYF. The DNA of the CDR3 is TGTGCCAGTAGTATCCAGCGATCTGTCTCCGATACGCAGTATTTT.